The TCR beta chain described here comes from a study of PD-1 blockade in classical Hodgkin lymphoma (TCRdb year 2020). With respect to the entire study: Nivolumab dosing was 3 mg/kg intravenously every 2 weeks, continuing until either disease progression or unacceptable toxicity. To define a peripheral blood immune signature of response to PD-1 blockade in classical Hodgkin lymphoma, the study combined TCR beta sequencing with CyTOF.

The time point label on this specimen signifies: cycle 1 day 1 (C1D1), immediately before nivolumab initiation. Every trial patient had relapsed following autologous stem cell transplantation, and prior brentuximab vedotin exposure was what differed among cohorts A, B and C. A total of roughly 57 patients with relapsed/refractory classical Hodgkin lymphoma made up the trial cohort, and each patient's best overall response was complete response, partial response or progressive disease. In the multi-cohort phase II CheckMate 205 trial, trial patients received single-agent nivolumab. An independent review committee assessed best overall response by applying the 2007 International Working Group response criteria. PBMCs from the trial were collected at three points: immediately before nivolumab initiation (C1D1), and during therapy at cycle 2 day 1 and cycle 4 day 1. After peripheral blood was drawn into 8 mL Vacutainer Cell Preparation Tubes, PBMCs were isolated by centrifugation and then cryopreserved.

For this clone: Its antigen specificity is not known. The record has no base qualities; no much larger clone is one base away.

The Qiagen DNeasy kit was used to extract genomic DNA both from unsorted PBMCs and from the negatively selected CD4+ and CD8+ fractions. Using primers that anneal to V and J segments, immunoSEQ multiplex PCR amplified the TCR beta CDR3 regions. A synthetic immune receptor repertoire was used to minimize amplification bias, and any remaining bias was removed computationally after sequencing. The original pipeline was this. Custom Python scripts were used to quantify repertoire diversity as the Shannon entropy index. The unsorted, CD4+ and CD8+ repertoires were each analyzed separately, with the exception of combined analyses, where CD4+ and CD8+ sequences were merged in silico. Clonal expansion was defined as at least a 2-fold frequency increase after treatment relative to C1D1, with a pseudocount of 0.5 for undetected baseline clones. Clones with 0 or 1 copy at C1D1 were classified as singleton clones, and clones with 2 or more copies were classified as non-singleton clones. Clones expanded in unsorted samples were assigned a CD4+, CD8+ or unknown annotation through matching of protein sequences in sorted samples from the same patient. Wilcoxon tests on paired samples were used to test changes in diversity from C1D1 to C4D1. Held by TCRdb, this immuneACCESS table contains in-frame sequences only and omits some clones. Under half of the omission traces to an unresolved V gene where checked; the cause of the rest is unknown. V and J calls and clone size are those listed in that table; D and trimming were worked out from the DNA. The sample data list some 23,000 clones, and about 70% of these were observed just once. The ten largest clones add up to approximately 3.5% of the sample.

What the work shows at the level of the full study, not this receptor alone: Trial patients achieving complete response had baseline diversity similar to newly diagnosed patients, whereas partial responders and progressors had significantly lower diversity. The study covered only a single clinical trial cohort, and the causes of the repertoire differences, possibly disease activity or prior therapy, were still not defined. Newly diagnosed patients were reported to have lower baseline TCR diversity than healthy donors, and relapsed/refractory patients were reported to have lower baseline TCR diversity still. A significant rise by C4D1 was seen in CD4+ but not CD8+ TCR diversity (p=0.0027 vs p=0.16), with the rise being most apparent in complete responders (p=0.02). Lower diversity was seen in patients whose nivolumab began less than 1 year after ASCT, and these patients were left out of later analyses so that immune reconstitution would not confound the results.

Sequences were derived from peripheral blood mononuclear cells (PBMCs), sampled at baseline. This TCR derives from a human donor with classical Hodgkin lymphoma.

The CDR3 region reads CAISEPDRGNLQFF. The nucleotide sequence is TGTGCCATCAGTGAGCCCGACAGGGGGAATTTACAGTTCTTC. The chain is made from TRBV10-3 and TRBJ2-1, with 9 bases in between that match TRBD1. Clipping removes 2 bases from V and 13 bases from J, with 9 as the unmatched junction base count. From the cysteine up to the phenylalanine, the CDR3 has a length of 14 residues. Only the CDR3 DNA stays, 42 bases, in frame from base 1. Based on the germline V gene, the CDR1 and CDR2 sequences are ENHRY and SYGVKD.